The sequence of this T cell receptor beta chain was determined in a study of glioma-infiltrating T cells. General study results and limits: Very few CDR3 sequences were shared between tissue and blood. Above-expected tissue-blood divergence occurred in all gliomas, most in low-grade ones.

Trimming took off 2 bases at V and 4 bases at J, with 16 bases between the two ends. Per the germline V gene, CDR1 is DFQATT and CDR2 is SNEGSKA (reference sequence). The length of the CDR3 is 15 residues. In its sample, this clonotype is large. Antigen specificity is unknown. TCR alpha and beta CDR3 regions were amplified from RNA using iRepertoire nested multiplex PCR. For one-step reverse transcription and amplification, 100-400 ng of tissue mRNA or PBMC total RNA was used. MiXCR, run by TCRdb on the multiplex PCR reads, gives a single entry per CDR3 protein. The profile shows around 6,200 distinct CDR3 sequences, under 30% of them singletons.

This clonotype was sampled from a human donor with low-grade glioma or glioblastoma, undergoing nonglioma brain surgery, or in good health (not recorded which). The J gene is TRBJ2-3, the V gene TRBV20-1; D is undetermined. The material sequenced was glioma tissue, nonneoplastic brain tissue, or PBMCs (not recorded which). CDR3 protein: CSARREIMRPDTQYF. CDR3 bases: TGCAGTGCTAGAAGAGAGATCATGCGGCCAGATACGCAGTATTTT.